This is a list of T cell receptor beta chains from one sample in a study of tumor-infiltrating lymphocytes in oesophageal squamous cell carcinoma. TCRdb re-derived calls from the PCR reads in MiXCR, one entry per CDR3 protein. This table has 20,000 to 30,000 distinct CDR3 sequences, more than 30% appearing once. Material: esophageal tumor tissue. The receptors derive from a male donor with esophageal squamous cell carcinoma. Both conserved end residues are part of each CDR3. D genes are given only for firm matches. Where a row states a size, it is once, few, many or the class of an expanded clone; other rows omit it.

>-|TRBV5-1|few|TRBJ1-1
CASSWGWTEAFF
TGCGCCAGCAGCTGGGGCTGGACTGAAGCTTTCTTT
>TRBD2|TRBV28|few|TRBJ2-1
CASSTRGREFF
TGTGCCAGCAGTACCCGGGGGAGGGAGTTCTTC
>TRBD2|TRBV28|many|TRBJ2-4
CASSSGRDQYF
TGTGCCAGCAGTTCCGGGAGGGATCAGTACTTC
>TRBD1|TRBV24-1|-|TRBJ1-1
CATSDSRTGNTEAFF
TGTGCCACCAGTGATTCCCGGACAGGGAACACTGAAGCTTTCTTT
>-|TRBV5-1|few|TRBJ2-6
CASSLEQVANVLTF
TGCGCCAGCAGCTTGGAACAGGTGGCCAACGTCCTGACTTTC
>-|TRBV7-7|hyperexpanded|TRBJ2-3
CASSLSGTDTQYF
TGTGCTAGCAGCTTAAGCGGCACAGATACGCAGTATTTT
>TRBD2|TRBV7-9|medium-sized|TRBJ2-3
CASSTTSGRVADTQYF
TGTGCCAGCAGCACGACTAGCGGGAGAGTCGCAGATACGCAGTATTTT
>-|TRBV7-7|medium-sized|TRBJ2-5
CASSPHEVETQYF
TGTGCTAGCAGCCCTCATGAGGTGGAGACCCAGTACTTC
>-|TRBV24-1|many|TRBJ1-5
CATSGNSNQPQHF
TGTGCCACCAGTGGAAATAGCAATCAGCCCCAGCATTTT
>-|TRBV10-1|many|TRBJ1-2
CASSGARMAQPYGYTF
TGCGCCAGCAGTGGGGCGAGAATGGCACAACCATATGGCTACACCTTC
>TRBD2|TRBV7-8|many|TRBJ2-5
CASSLAWLAGQETQYF
TGTGCCAGCAGCTTAGCGTGGCTAGCGGGTCAAGAGACCCAGTACTTC
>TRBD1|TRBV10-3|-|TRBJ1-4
CAISDRGVGYEEKLFF
TGTGCCATCAGTGACAGGGGGGTAGGTTACGAGGAAAAACTGTTTTTT
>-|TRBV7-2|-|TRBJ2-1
CASSPDSGSGEQFF
TGTGCCAGCAGCCCAGACAGCGGGTCTGGTGAGCAGTTCTTC
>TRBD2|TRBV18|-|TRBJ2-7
CASSLTGTSAYEQYF
TGTGCCAGCTCACTTACCGGGACTAGCGCCTACGAGCAGTACTTC
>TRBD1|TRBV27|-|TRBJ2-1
CASRGSGTGYEQFF
TGTGCCAGCAGGGGCTCCGGGACAGGATACGAGCAGTTCTTC
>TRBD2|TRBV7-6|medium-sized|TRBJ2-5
CASSLLAGQETQYF
TGTGCCAGCAGCTTATTAGCGGGTCAAGAGACCCAGTACTTC
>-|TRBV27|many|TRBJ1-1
CASSSGSTEAFF
TGTGCCAGCAGCTCCGGGTCGACTGAAGCTTTCTTT